This T cell receptor (beta chain) was recovered during a study of T cell responses to AZD1222 COVID-19 vaccine. Germline V CDR1 and CDR2: LGHDT, YNNKEL (reference sequence). V lost 7 bases and J lost 8, with 12 bases in between. The CDR3 loop spans 13 amino acids. TCRdb keeps only in-frame clones here, not all; method: immunoSEQ multiplex PCR. Of about 100,000 clones listed, just over 90% are singletons. This sequence joins TRBV3-1 (or the pseudogene TRBV3-2) and TRBJ1-6; D possibly corresponds to TRBD1 (5 bases). The material was peripheral blood, obtained on day 0 of AZD1222 vaccination. The sequence was obtained from an adult in good health. The CDR3 sequence is CASTLGVYSPLHF. In nucleotides, the CDR3 is TGTGCCAGCACCTTAGGGGTTTATTCACCCCTCCACTTT.